This TCR beta chain was sequenced in a study of blood T cells in healthy people across ages. Overall study context: Template switching retrieved approximately one barcoded beta molecule for each two T cells.

A second PCR, run for about 7 to 11 cycles, used a sample-barcoded 5' primer plus a J-beta primer mix. The study obtained at least 2.5 million CDR3-containing paired-end reads from every sample. MiXCR, run by TCRdb on the 5' RACE reads, gives a single entry per CDR3 protein. The sample records hundreds of thousands of distinct CDR3 sequences, roughly 41% being singletons. In the case of this clonotype: One end of the junction fails to match germline, which may point to a read error.

CDR1 DFQATT and CDR2 SNEGSKA come from the germline V gene (reference sequence). This CDR3 region has 16 residues. Peripheral blood samples of around 9.8 milliliters were drawn from each donor. RNA extraction gave at least 5.5 micrograms of total RNA per sample. The sample comprised blood. This chain links TRBV20-1 with TRBJ2-3; D unresolved. The clonotype comes from a man at least 80 years old in good health. The CDR3 DNA reads TGCAGTGTTAGAGGCCCTTCTCAATCCCCCACAGATACGCAGTATTTT. Amino acids: CSVRGPSQSPTDTQYF.